This TCR beta chain was sequenced during a study of blood T cell repertoires in COVID-19. On the study more broadly: Material from acute and convalescent COVID-19 was sourced from the United States, Italy and Spain. The cDNA or gDNA used as material had been derived from T cells, B-cell-depleted T cells, or PBMCs.

The CDR3 loop spans 15 amino acids. CDR1 SGHRS and CDR2 YFSETQ come from the germline V gene. V was pared by 0 bases and J by 1 base, with 10 bases between. Authors' data handling: Amplifying reference gene primers gave estimates of nucleated cell counts. The assay was immunoSEQ multiplex PCR, and TCRdb's table has in-frame clones only and misses some. V, J and clone size are taken as reported in that table, and D and trimming were inferred from the DNA itself. The table records some 350,000 clones, more than 75% of them present only once. The chain is built from TRBV5-1 and TRBJ1-1; D uncertain. Sequenced sample: peripheral blood. The clonotype was recovered from a woman between 18 and 29 years old who had recovered from COVID-19. The CDR3 nucleotides are TGCGCCAGCAGCTTGGTACGGCAGGAGAACACTGAAGCTTTCTTT. It codes for CASSLVRQENTEAFF.